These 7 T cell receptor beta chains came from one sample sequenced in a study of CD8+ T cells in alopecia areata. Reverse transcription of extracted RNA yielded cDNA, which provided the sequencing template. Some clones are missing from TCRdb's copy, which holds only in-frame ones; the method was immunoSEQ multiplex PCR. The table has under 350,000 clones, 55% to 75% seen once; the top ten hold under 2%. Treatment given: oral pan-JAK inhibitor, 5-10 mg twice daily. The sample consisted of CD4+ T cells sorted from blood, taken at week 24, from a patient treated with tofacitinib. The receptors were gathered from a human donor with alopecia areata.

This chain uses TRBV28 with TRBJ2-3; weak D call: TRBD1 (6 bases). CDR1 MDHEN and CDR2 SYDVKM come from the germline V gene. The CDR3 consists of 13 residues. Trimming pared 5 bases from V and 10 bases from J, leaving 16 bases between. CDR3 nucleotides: TGTGCCAGCAGTCTCTTACAGGGAAAGGCGCAGTATTTT. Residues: CASSLLQGKAQYF.

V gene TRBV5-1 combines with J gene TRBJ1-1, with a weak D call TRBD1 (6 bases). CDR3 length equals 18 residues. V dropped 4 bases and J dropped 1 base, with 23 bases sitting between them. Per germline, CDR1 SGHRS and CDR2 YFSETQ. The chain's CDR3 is CASSLLLRGGETNTEAFF. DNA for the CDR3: TGCGCCAGCAGCCTCCTACTCAGGGGAGGAGAGACGAACACTGAAGCTTTCTTT.

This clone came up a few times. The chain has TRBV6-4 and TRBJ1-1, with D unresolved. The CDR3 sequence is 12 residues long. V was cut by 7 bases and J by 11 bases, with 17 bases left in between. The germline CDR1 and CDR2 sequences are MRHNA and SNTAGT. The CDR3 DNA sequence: TGTGCCAGCAAGCCGGACGGCGGCCCGGCTTTCTTT. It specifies CASKPDGGPAFF.

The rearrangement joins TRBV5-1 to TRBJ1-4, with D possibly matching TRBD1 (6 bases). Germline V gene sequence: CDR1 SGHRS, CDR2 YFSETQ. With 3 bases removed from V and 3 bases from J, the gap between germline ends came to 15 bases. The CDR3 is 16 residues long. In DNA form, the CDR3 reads TGCGCCAGCAGCTCGGTAACAGGGCTAGCTAATGAAAAACTGTTTTTT. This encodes CASSSVTGLANEKLFF.

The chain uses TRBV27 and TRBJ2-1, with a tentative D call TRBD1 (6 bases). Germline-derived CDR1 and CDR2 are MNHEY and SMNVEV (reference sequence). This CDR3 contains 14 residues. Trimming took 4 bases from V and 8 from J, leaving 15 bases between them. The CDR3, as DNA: TGTGCCAGCAGTTGGGCCTCAGGGGTGGATGAGCAGTTCTTC. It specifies CASSWASGVDEQFF.

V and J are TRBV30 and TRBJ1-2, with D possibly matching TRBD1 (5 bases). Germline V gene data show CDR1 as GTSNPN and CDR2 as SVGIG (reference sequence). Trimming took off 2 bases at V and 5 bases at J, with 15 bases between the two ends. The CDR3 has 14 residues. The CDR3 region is CAWSRDDVSYGYTF. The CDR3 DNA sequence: TGTGCCTGGAGTAGGGACGACGTGTCATATGGCTACACCTTC.

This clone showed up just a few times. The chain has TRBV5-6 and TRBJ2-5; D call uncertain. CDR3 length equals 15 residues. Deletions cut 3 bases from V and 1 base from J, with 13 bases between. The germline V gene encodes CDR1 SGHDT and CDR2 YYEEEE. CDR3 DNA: TGTGCCAGCAGCTCCGAGCGAGGTTTCCAAGAGACCCAGTACTTC. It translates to CASSSERGFQETQYF.